The 12 T cell receptor beta chains below come from one sample, sequenced in a study of neurological immune-mediated disorders. Time point meaning: longitudinal time-point 2. Via MiXCR, TCRdb re-called the 5' RACE reads, giving one row per CDR3 protein. The data show 65,000 to 85,000 distinct CDR3 sequences, approximately 6% seen once. Sequencing was done on a sample of PBMCs. The receptors were sampled from a woman aged 60 to 75 with multiple sclerosis.

The sample holds many counts of this clonotype. This sequence joins TRBV19 and TRBJ1-4; tentative D call: TRBD1 (5 bases). Germline V lookup: CDR1 LNHDA, CDR2 SQIVND (reference sequence). This CDR3 comprises 13 residues. Trimming left V 3 bases short and J 8 bases short, with 10 bases between. The CDR3 coding sequence is TGTGCCAGTAGTATCCGGGGCCGGGAAAAACTGTTTTTT. It is translated as CASSIRGREKLFF.

This clonotype occurred many times. This chain connects TRBV5-1 to TRBJ2-7, with 8 positions matching TRBD1. Losses at the gene ends were 6 bases for V and 2 bases for J; bases not matched to a gene: 10. CDR1 and CDR2 (germline): SGHRS, YFSETQ. This CDR3 is 15 amino acids long. CDR3 residues: CASNPVETGAYEQYF. The CDR3 coding sequence is TGCGCCAGCAATCCGGTGGAGACAGGGGCCTACGAGCAGTACTTC. The full variable domain, completed using reference TRBV5-1 and TRBJ2-7, is KAGVTQTPRYLIKTRGQQVTLSCSPISGHRSVSWYQQTPGQGLQFLFEYFSETQRNKGNFPGRFSGRQFSNSRSEMNVSTLELGDSALYLCASNPVETGAYEQYFGPGTRLTVT.

This sequence joins TRBV6-1 and TRBJ1-2, with 9 bases aligning to TRBD1. The CDR3 consists of 14 residues. V trimming: 6 bases; J trimming: 5 bases; junction bases outside the gene matches: 7. Per the germline V gene, CDR1 is MNHNS and CDR2 is SASEGT. The CDR3 protein is CASRGPGTGYGYTF. The CDR3, as DNA: TGTGCCAGCAGGGGTCCCGGGACAGGGTATGGCTACACCTTC.

Many counts were recorded for this clonotype. At one boundary the junction diverges from the germline segment, which might be a read error. This rearrangement joins TRBV7-2 to TRBJ2-1; possibly TRBD2 for D (6 bases). The CDR3 spans 13 residues. Germline CDR1 reads SGHTA; CDR2 reads FQGNSA. The CDR3 DNA reads as TGTGCCAGCAGCTCCCCACCCCGGGGGTTAGCGGCCTTC. This codes for CASSSPPRGLAAF.

This clonotype showed up many times. The genes are TRBV4-1 and TRBJ1-1; TRBD1 aligns across 11 bases. The CDR3 contains 18 residues. Germline V gene sequence: CDR1 MGHRA, CDR2 YSYEKL. V lost 0 bases and J lost 4; bases outside the gene matches: 10. CDR3 region: CASSQDGPDRGQTTEAFF. The CDR3 DNA follows: TGCGCCAGCAGCCAAGATGGGCCGGACAGGGGGCAGACCACTGAAGCTTTCTTT.

This clonotype appeared many times. The V and J genes are TRBV25-1 and TRBJ2-4, with D uncertain. Trimming left V 1 base short and J 6 bases short, with 10 bases between. The CDR3 sequence is 14 residues long. CDR1 and CDR2 (germline): MGHDK, SYGVNS. The CDR3 here is CASSESMQSNIQYF. CDR3 sequence (DNA): TGTGCCAGCAGTGAATCGATGCAATCAAACATTCAGTACTTC. The full variable domain, completed using reference TRBV25-1 and TRBJ2-4, is EADIYQTPRYLVIGTGKKITLECSQTMGHDKMYWYQQDPGMELHLIHYSYGVNSTEKGDLSSESTVSRIRTEHFPLTLESARPSHTSQYLCASSESMQSNIQYFGAGTRLSVL.

Worth noting for this clonotype: With a much larger clone just one base away, this may be a read error. This sequence joins TRBV20-1 and TRBJ1-5; maybe TRBD1 (6 bases). This CDR3 region has 13 residues. Germline V gives CDR1 DFQATT, CDR2 SNEGSKA (reference sequence). CDR3 residues: CSASGGGNQLQHF. CDR3 bases: TGCAGTGCTAGTGGTGGGGGCAATCAGCTCCAGCATTTT.

The CDR3 DNA is TGTGCCAGCAGCCAAGTGAAGGGAGGGGATTTGAACACTGAAGCTTTCTTT. It is translated as CASSQVKGGDLNTEAFF. This chain connects TRBV3-1 to TRBJ1-1; maybe TRBD1 (5 bases). This CDR3 comprises 17 residues. Germline CDR1 is LGHDT and CDR2 is YNNKEL (reference sequence). V shed 1 base and J shed 0 bases, with 15 bases lying between them. Based on the CDR3 plus reference TRBV3-1 and TRBJ1-1, the full variable domain is DTAVSQTPKYLVTQMGNDKSIKCEQNLGHDTMYWYKQDSKKFLKIMFSYNNKELIINETVPNRFSPKSPDKAHLNLHINSLELGDSAVYFCASSQVKGGDLNTEAFFGQGTRLTVV.

There are many counts of this clonotype. CDR3 region: CASSLGTGVMNTEAFF. The CDR3 bases are TGCGCCAGCAGCCTGGGGACAGGGGTTATGAACACTGAAGCTTTCTTT. The genes are TRBV5-1 and TRBJ1-1; the match to TRBD1 covers 10 bases. CDR3 size: 16 residues. Germline trimming cut 4 bases from V and 0 bases from J; bases unmatched to any gene: 6. Germline CDR1 SGHRS, CDR2 YFSETQ.

The table lists this clonotype with many counts. This sequence joins TRBV3-1 and TRBJ2-2; 10 nucleotides align to TRBD1. The CDR3 is made up of 14 amino acids. V dropped 7 bases and J dropped 6; count of bases not matched to a gene: 5. CDR1 and CDR2 from the germline V gene are LGHDT and YNNKEL (reference sequence). The CDR3 sequence is CASIGTGDSGELFF. For the CDR3, the DNA is TGTGCCAGCATCGGGACAGGGGATTCCGGGGAGCTGTTTTTT. The full variable domain, its missing parts supplied by reference TRBV3-1 and TRBJ2-2, is DTAVSQTPKYLVTQMGNDKSIKCEQNLGHDTMYWYKQDSKKFLKIMFSYNNKELIINETVPNRFSPKSPDKAHLNLHINSLELGDSAVYFCASIGTGDSGELFFGEGSRLTVL.

This clonotype was counted many times. The gene calls are TRBV5-1 and TRBJ1-2; D might be TRBD1 (6 bases). Per the germline V gene, CDR1 is SGHRS and CDR2 is YFSETQ. The CDR3 length is 13 residues. Trimming took off 4 bases at V and 7 bases at J, with 14 bases between the two ends. The CDR3 DNA sequence: TGCGCCAGCAGCCCGGGGGCAGGTGGTGGCTACACCTTC. Translation gives CASSPGAGGGYTF.

V is TRBV27 and J is TRBJ2-7; 8 bases match TRBD2. CDR3 length: 15 residues. Germline V gene data show CDR1 as MNHEY and CDR2 as SMNVEV (reference sequence). The V segment lost 2 bases and the J segment 1 base; nucleotides outside the gene matches: 4. The DNA of the CDR3 is TGTGCCAGCAGTTTAGAGCGGGGGAGATCCTACGAGCAGTACTTC. Its translation: CASSLERGRSYEQYF.